This note documents a single T cell receptor (beta chain) sequence. Its antigen is unknown. These data belong to a study of T cell responses to AZD1222 COVID-19 vaccine. Study information: Samples with a second dose at about 4 or about 12 weeks were pooled together.

General study results and limits: At baseline, just 5 or 6 AZD1222 recipients tested seropositive.

Produced via immunoSEQ multiplex PCR; TCRdb's table is partial and in-frame only. Of around 100,000 clones detected, around 91% appear once; the ten largest clones hold over 15%. V gave up 0 bases and J gave up 2 bases, with 11 bases separating them. Germline V lookup: CDR1 GTSNPN, CDR2 SVGIG (reference sequence). CDR3 length: 14 residues. Here the sequenced sample was peripheral blood, taken on day 0 of AZD1222 vaccination. The sequence derives from an adult in good health. The J gene is TRBJ2-7, the V gene TRBV30; D possibly matches TRBD1 or TRBD2 (6 bases each). The CDR3 sequence: CAWSVRGVPYEQYF. The CDR3 nucleotides read TGTGCCTGGAGTGTAAGGGGGGTCCCCTACGAGCAGTACTTC.